This TCR beta chain is from a study of shared clonotypes between healthy human individuals. Study-wide background: CD4 naive cells filled three plates per donor, CD4 memory three, CD8 naive two and CD8 memory one.

This clone was counted a single time. Germline loops: CDR1 SGHAT, CDR2 FQNNGV. This CDR3 has 16 amino acids. Trimming shortened V by 5 bases and J by 5 bases, and 21 bases separated the two germline ends. Libraries were prepared by immunoSEQ multiplex PCR; TCRdb keeps only in-frame clonotypes and omits some of them. This repertoire shows some 1,900,000 clones, 85% to 95% found once; its top ten account for less than 1.5%. The naive CD8 subset, CD45RO-negative cells positively selected for CCR7, excluded terminally differentiated effector memory CD45RA+ cells. Recent vaccinations or acute infections were absent in the healthy HIV-negative adult donors.

The chain employs TRBV11-2 and TRBJ2-5; maybe TRBD1 (6 bases). Material for sequencing was naive CD8+ T cells sorted from blood. The sequence was obtained from a man between 18 and 29 years old in good health. CDR3 DNA sequence: TGTGCCAGCAGCATTCCCCGTGTCAGGGGATGGGAGACCCAGTACTTC. Residues: CASSIPRVRGWETQYF.